This T cell receptor beta chain was observed in a study of blood T cell repertoires in COVID-19. Background on the study: PBMCs, B-cell-depleted T cells, or T cells were the source of the cDNA or gDNA that made up the material.

This clone has a single count. The data were produced by immunoSEQ multiplex PCR, yet TCRdb's version contains in-frame clones alone and is incomplete. Found here are around 190,000 clones, 87% of them singletons; the top ten hold about a tenth. V dropped 2 bases and J dropped 4 bases, with 15 bases sitting between them. This CDR3 spans 16 amino acids. Germline CDR1 reads MGHRA; CDR2 reads YSYEKL. Residents of 24 US areas, aged about 18 to 95 years, made up the participants. Cohorts were assigned according to the clinical history that participants reported. This clonotype was obtained from a man between 18 and 35 years old with acute COVID-19. The chain recombines TRBV4-1 with TRBJ1-3, with D perhaps TRBD1 (6 bases). The specimen was PBMCs or T cells enriched from blood (not recorded which). The CDR3 loop is CASSQPTGSLGNTIYF. The DNA of the CDR3 is TGCGCCAGCAGCCAACCCACAGGGAGTCTCGGAAACACCATATATTTT.